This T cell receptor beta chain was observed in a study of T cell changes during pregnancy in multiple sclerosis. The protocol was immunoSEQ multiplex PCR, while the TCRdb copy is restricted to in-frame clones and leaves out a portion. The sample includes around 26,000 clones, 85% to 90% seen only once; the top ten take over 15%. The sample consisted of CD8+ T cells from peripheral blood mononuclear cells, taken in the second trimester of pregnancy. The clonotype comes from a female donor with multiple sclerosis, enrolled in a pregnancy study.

In DNA, the CDR3 is TGTGCCAGCCGAAAGGGAGCCGGGGAGCTGTTTTTT. Its translation is CASRKGAGELFF. The chain joins TRBV27 to TRBJ2-2, with a possible D match to TRBD2 (5 bases). The CDR3 sequence is 12 residues long. Germline V CDR1 and CDR2: MNHEY, SMNVEV (reference sequence). Trimming removed 8 bases at V and 6 bases at J, with 10 bases between.